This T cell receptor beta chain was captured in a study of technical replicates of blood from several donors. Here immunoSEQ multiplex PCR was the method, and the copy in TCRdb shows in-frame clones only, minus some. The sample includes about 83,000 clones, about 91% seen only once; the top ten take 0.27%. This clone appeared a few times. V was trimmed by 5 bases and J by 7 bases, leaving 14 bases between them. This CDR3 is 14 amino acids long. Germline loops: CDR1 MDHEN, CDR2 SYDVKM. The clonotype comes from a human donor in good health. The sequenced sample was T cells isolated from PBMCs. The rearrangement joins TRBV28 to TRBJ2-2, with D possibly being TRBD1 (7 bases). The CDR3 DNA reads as TGTGCCAGCAGTGATAGGGGGCGGGGCGGGGAGCTGTTTTTT. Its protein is CASSDRGRGGELFF.